This T cell receptor (beta chain) came from a study of T cell responses to AZD1222 COVID-19 vaccine. In the case of this clone: Its antigen is not known.

Study-wide points: Close to half of spike-specific TCRs reportedly recognize unmutated variant regions.

TCRdb's table, derived via immunoSEQ multiplex PCR, lists solely in-frame clones and lacks some. The repertoire holds roughly 140,000 clones, with about nine tenths as singletons. The germline V gene has CDR1 MNHGY and CDR2 SVAAGI. The CDR3 is made up of 15 amino acids. V shed 4 bases and J 6 bases; nucleotides not matched to a gene: 5. The clonotype originates from an adult in good health. The J gene is TRBJ2-7, the V gene TRBV6-9; 14 bases align to TRBD2. Material: peripheral blood, obtained on day 0 of MenACWY control vaccination. CDR3 sequence (DNA): TGTGCCAGCAGTTTCGGGACTAGCGGGAGAACCGAGCAGTACTTC. Residues: CASSFGTSGRTEQYF.